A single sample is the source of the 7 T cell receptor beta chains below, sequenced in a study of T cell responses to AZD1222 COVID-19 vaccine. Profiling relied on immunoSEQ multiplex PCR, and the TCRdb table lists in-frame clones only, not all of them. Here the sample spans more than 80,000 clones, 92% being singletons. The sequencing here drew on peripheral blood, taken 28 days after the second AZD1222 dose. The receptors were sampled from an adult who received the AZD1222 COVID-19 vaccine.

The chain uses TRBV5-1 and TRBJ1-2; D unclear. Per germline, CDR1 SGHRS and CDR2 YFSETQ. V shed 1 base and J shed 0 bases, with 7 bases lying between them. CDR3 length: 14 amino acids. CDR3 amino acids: CASSLSVANYGYTF. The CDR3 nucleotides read TGCGCCAGCAGCTTGTCCGTAGCTAACTATGGCTACACCTTC.

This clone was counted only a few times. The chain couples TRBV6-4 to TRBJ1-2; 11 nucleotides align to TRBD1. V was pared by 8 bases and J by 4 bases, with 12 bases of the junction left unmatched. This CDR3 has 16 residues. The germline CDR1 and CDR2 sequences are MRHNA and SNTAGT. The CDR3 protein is CASPWGQGGKLYGYTF. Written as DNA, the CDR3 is TGTGCCAGCCCCTGGGGACAGGGGGGTAAGCTCTATGGCTACACCTTC.

The CDR3 reads CASSFSGGAFNEQFF. The CDR3 DNA reads as TGTGCCAGCAGCTTTAGCGGGGGGGCCTTTAATGAGCAGTTCTTC. V gene TRBV13 combines with J gene TRBJ2-1; 11 positions agree with TRBD2. The germline CDR1 and CDR2 sequences are PRHDT and FYEKMQ (reference sequence). The junction had 5 bases not matched to a gene; V was cut back by 3 bases and J by 7 bases. The CDR3 is made up of 15 amino acids.

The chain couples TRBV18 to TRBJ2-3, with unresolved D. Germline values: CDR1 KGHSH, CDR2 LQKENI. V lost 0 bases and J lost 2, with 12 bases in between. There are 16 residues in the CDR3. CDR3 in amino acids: CASSPPGNLVTDTQYF. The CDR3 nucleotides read TGTGCCAGCTCACCACCGGGGAACCTTGTCACAGATACGCAGTATTTT.

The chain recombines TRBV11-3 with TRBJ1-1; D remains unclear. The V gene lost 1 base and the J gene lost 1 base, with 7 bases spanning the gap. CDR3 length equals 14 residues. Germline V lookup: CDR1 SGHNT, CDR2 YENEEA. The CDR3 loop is CASSLVAGNTEAFF. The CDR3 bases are TGTGCCAGCAGCTTAGTGGCAGGGAACACTGAAGCTTTCTTT.

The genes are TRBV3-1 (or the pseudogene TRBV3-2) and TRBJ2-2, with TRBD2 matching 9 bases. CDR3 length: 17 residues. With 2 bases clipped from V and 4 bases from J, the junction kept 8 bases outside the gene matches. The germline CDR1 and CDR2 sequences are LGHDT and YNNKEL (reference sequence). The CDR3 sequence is CASSQWSPAGGTGELFF. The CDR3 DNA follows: TGTGCCAGCAGCCAATGGTCCCCAGCGGGGGGCACCGGGGAGCTGTTTTTT.

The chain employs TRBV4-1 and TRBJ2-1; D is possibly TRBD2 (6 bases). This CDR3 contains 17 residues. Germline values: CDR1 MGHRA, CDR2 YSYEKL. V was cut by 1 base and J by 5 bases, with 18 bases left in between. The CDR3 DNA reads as TGCGCCAGCAGCCAAGGGGAGGCGCGACAGCTAAACAATGAGCAGTTCTTC. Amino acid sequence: CASSQGEARQLNNEQFF.